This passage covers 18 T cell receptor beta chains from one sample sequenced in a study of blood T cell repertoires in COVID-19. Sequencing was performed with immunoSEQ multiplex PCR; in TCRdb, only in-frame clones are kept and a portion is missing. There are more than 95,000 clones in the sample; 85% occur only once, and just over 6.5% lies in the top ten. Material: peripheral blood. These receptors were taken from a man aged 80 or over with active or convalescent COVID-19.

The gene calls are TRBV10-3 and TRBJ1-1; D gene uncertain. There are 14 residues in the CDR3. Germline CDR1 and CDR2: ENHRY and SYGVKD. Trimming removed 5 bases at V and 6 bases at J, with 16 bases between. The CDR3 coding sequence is TGTGCCATCAGTCCCCGGGAGACTAGCGCTGAAGCTTTCTTT. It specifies CAISPRETSAEAFF.

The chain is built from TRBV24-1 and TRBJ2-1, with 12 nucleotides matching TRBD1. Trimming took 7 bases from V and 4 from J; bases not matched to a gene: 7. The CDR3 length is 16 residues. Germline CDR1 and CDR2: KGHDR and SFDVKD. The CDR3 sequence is CATSQGTGGGYNEQFF. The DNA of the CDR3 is TGTGCCACCAGCCAAGGGACAGGGGGCGGGTACAATGAGCAGTTCTTC.

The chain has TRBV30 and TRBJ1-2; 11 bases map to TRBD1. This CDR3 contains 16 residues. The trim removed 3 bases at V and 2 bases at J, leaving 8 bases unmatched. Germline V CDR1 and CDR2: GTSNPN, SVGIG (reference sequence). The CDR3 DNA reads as TGTGCCTGGAGCTACCCCGGACAGGGGGCAAACTATGGCTACACCTTC. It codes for CAWSYPGQGANYGYTF.

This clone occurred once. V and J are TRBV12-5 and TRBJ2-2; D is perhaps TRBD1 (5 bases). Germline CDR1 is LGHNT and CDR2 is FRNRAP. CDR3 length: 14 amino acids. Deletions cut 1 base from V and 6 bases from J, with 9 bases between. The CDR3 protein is CASGLDGAAGELFF. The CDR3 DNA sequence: TGTGCTAGTGGTTTGGATGGGGCGGCCGGGGAGCTGTTTTTT.

CDR3 nucleotides: TGTGCCAGTAGTATCCGAATTAGCTCCTATAATTCACCCCTCCACTTT. It yields the protein CASSIRISSYNSPLHF. The chain couples TRBV19 to TRBJ1-6; D remains unclear. The CDR3 contains 16 residues. Germline V gene data show CDR1 as LNHDA and CDR2 as SQIVND (reference sequence). The germline V and J ends were trimmed by 3 bases and 0 bases, with 9 bases remaining between them. The full variable domain, completed using reference TRBV19 and TRBJ1-6, is DGGITQSPKYLFRKEGQNVTLSCEQNLNHDAMYWYRQDPGQGLRLIYYSQIVNDFQKGDIAEGYSVSREKKESFPLTVTSAQKNPTAFYLCASSIRISSYNSPLHFGNGTRLTVT.

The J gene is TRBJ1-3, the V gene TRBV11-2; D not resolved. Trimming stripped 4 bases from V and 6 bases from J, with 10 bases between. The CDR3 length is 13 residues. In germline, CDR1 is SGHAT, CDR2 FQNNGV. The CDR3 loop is CASSSPDLNTIYF. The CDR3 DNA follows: TGTGCCAGCAGCTCTCCTGACTTAAACACCATATATTTT.

CDR3 protein: CASSLEGRLTEAFF. The CDR3 region has the DNA TGTGCCAGCAGCCTCGAGGGGAGGTTGACTGAAGCTTTCTTT. This sequence joins TRBV21-1 and TRBJ1-1. TRBV21-1 is listed as a pseudogene. CDR3 length: 14 amino acids.

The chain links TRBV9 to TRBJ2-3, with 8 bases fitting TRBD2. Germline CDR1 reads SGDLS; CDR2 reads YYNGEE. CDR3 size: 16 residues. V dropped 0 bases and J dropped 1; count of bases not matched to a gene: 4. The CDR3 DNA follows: TGTGCCAGCAGCGTAGCGATACTAGCGGGCACAGATACGCAGTATTTT. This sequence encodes CASSVAILAGTDTQYF.

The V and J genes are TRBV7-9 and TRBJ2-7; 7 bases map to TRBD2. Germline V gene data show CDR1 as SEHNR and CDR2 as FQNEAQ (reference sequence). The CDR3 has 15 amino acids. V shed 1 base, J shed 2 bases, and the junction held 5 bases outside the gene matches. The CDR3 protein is CASSLGGTITYEQYF. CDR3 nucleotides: TGTGCCAGCAGCTTAGGTGGGACTATTACCTACGAGCAGTACTTC.

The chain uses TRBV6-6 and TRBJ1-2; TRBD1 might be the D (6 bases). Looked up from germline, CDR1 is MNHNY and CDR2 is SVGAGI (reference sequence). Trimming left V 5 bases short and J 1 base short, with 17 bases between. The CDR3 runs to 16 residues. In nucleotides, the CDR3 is TGTGCCAGCAGTGTAAATGTTGGACAGTTTAACTATGGCTACACCTTC. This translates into CASSVNVGQFNYGYTF.

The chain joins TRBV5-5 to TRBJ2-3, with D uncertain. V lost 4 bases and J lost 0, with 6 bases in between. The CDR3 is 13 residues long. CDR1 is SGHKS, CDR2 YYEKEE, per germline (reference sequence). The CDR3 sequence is CASSMASTDTQYF. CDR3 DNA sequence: TGTGCCAGCAGCATGGCTAGCACAGATACGCAGTATTTT.

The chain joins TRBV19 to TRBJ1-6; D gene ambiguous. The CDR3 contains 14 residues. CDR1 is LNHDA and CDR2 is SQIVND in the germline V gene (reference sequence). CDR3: CASKRAGRNSPLHF. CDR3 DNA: TGTGCTTCGAAGCGGGCCGGGAGAAATTCACCCCTCCACTTT. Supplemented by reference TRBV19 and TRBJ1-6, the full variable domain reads DGGITQSPKYLFRKEGQNVTLSCEQNLNHDAMYWYRQDPGQGLRLIYYSQIVNDFQKGDIAEGYSVSREKKESFPLTVTSAQKNPTAFYLCASKRAGRNSPLHFGNGTRLTVT.

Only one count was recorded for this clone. This chain's CDR3 is CASSLGRDRGQPQHF. In DNA, the CDR3 is TGTGCCAGCAGCTTAGGTCGGGACAGAGGACAGCCCCAGCATTTT. The chain recombines TRBV7-8 with TRBJ1-5, with 7 bases that match TRBD1. The V gene end was trimmed by 1 base and the J gene end by 7 bases; junction bases not matched to a gene: 7. Germline assignment: CDR1 SGHVS and CDR2 FQNEAQ. This CDR3 has 15 amino acids.

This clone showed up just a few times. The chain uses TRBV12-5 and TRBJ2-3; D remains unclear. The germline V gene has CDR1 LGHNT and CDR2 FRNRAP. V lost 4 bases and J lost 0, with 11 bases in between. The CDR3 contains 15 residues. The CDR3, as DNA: TGTGCTAGTGGTTCTCCTCTGCGTAGCACAGATACGCAGTATTTT. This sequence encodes CASGSPLRSTDTQYF. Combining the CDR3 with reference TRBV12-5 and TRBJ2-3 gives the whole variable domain DARVTQTPRHKVTEMGQEVTMRCQPILGHNTVFWYRQTMMQGLELLAYFRNRAPLDDSGMPKDRFSAEMPDATLATLKIQPSEPRDSAVYFCASGSPLRSTDTQYFGPGTRLTVL.

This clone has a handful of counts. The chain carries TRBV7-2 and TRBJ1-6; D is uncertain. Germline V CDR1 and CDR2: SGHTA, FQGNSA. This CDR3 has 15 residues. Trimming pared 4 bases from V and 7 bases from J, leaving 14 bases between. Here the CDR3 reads CASSWRHSSNSPLHF. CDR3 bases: TGTGCCAGCAGCTGGAGGCACAGCTCGAATTCACCCCTCCACTTT.

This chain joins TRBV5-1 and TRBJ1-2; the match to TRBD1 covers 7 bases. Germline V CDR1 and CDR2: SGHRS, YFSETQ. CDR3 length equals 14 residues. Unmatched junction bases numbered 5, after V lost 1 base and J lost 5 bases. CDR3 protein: CASSLTGEGYGYTF. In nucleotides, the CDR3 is TGCGCCAGCAGCTTGACAGGGGAAGGGTATGGCTACACCTTC.

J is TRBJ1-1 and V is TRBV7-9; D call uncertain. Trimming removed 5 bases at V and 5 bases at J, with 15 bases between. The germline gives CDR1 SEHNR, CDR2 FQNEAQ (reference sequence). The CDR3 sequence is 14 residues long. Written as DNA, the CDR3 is TGTGCCAGCAGCGGCCTTCGGGGTAGGACTGAAGCTTTCTTT. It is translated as CASSGLRGRTEAFF. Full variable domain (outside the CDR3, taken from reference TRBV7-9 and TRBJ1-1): DTGVSQNPRHKITKRGQNVTFRCDPISEHNRLYWYRQTLGQGPEFLTYFQNEAQLEKSRLLSDRFSAERPKGSFSTLEIQRTEQGDSAMYLCASSGLRGRTEAFFGQGTRLTVV.

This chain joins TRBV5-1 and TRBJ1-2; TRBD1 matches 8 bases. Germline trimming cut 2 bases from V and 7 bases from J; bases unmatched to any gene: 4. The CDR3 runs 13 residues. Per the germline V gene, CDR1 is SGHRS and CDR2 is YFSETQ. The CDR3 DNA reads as TGCGCCAGCAGCTTCGGACAGGGCCGTGGCTACACCTTC. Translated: CASSFGQGRGYTF.